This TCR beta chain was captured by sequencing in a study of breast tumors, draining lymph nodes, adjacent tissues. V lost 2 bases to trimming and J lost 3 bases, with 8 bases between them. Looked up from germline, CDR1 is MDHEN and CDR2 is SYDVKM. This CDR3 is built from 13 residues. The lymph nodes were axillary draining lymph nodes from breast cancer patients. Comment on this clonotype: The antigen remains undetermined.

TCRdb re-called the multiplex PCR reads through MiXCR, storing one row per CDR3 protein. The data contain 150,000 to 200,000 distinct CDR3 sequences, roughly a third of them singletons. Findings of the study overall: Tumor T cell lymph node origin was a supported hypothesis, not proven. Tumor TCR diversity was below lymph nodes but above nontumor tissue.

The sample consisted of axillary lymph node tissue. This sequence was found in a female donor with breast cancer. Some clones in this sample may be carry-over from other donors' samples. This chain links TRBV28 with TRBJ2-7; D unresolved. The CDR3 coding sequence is TGTGCCAGCAGTTTAGGCAACCTCTACGAGCAGTACTTC. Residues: CASSLGNLYEQYF.